These 20 T cell receptor beta chains originate from one sample sequenced in a study of blood T cell repertoires in COVID-19 (dated by TCRdb to about 2020). The method was the immunoSEQ multiplex PCR assay. The immuneACCESS repertoire file appears here via TCRdb, limited to in-frame rearrangements. These files lack a portion of the clones; in checked studies, under half of the deficit traces to unresolved V genes, and the cause of the others is not known. The sample table records about 130,000 clones; 70% to 90% of these occur just once. Clones ranked in the top ten supply 1.2% of the sample. The sequencing input was peripheral blood. These receptors were obtained from a woman aged 80 or older with acute or convalescent COVID-19.

The count of this clone is one. The CDR3 DNA is TGTGCCAGCAGCTTTCCCCATAGCGAGCAGTACTTC. Residues: CASSFPHSEQYF. The chain joins TRBV5-5 to TRBJ2-7; the D is unclear. The CDR3 covers 12 residues. The germline V gene encodes CDR1 SGHKS and CDR2 YYEKEE (reference sequence). V gave up 2 bases and J gave up 6 bases, with 9 bases separating them.

The chain has TRBV19 and TRBJ2-3, with TRBD2 identical over 9 bases. CDR1 is LNHDA and CDR2 is SQIVND in the germline V gene (reference sequence). The V and J ends lost 7 bases and 0 bases, in that order; junction bases with no gene match: 8. The CDR3 is 16 amino acids. The CDR3 DNA sequence: TGTGCCAGTAAGGTTAGCGGGGGATCTAGCACAGATACGCAGTATTTT. Amino acids: CASKVSGGSSTDTQYF.

The rearrangement uses TRBV5-4 and TRBJ1-2; 7 nucleotides align to TRBD1. The CDR3 covers 14 residues. Germline CDR1 SGHNT, CDR2 YYREEE (reference sequence). The ends lost 6 bases at V and 4 bases at J; junction bases unmatched: 9. The CDR3 nucleotides read TGTGCCAGCATCAACCCCGGGACAGTCTATGGCTACACCTTC. This translates into CASINPGTVYGYTF.

The rearrangement links TRBV28 to TRBJ1-5; D unresolved. The CDR3 covers 14 residues. CDR1 and CDR2 (germline): MDHEN, SYDVKM. Trimming pared 5 bases from V and 1 base from J, leaving 9 bases between. The CDR3 DNA sequence: TGTGCCAGCAGTCAGATAACAAGCAATCAGCCCCAGCATTTT. It translates to CASSQITSNQPQHF. Variable domain in full (rest from reference TRBV28 and TRBJ1-5): DVKVTQSSRYLVKRTGEKVFLECVQDMDHENMFWYRQDPGLGLRLIYFSYDVKMKEKGDIPEGYSVSREKKERFSLILESASTNQTSMYLCASSQITSNQPQHFGDGTRLSIL.

The V call is TRBV7-8, the J call TRBJ2-3; TRBD1 matches 9 bases. J was trimmed by 5 bases and V by 5 bases; bases with no gene match: 5. This CDR3 spans 14 amino acids. Germline lookup yields CDR1 SGHVS and CDR2 FQNEAQ. The DNA of the CDR3 is TGTGCCAGCAGCGGGACAGGGTTTGGAGATACGCAGTATTTT. Its protein product is CASSGTGFGDTQYF. Full variable domain (outside the CDR3, taken from reference TRBV7-8 and TRBJ2-3): GAGVSQSPRYKVAKRGQDVALRCDPISGHVSLFWYQQALGQGPEFLTYFQNEAQLDKSGLPSDRFFAERPEGSVSTLKIQRTQQEDSAVYLCASSGTGFGDTQYFGPGTRLTVL.

The V call is TRBV2, the J call TRBJ1-2; D not resolved. CDR1 and CDR2 (germline): SNHLY, FYNNEI. This CDR3 is built from 12 residues. V was pared by 2 bases and J by 8 bases, with 9 bases between. The CDR3 protein is CASSEQRYGYTF. DNA for the CDR3: TGTGCCAGCAGTGAACAACGCTACGGCTACACCTTC.

V usage is TRBV5-1 and J usage is TRBJ2-7; D is possibly TRBD2 (5 bases). Germline CDR1 SGHRS, CDR2 YFSETQ. This CDR3 is built from 13 residues. The germline V and J ends were trimmed by 2 bases and 4 bases, with 10 bases remaining between them. The CDR3 protein is CASSFEGGYEQYF. The CDR3 DNA is TGCGCCAGCAGCTTCGAGGGCGGGTACGAGCAGTACTTC.

The chain employs TRBV3-1 (or the pseudogene TRBV3-2) and TRBJ1-3; D gene uncertain. CDR1 and CDR2 from the germline V gene are LGHDT and YNNKEL (reference sequence). This CDR3 is built from 15 residues. V was trimmed by 0 bases and J by 2 bases, leaving 8 bases between them. CDR3 sequence (DNA): TGTGCCAGCAGCCAAGATACGGTAACTGGAAACACCATATATTTT. Protein: CASSQDTVTGNTIYF.

The CDR3 DNA reads as TGTGCCAGCAGCCAAGAAGTGACAGTTAATGGCTACACCTTC. Translated, it gives CASSQEVTVNGYTF. The rearrangement links TRBV3-1 (or the pseudogene TRBV3-2) to TRBJ1-2; D perhaps matches TRBD1 (5 bases). Germline V gene lookup returns CDR1 LGHDT and CDR2 YNNKEL (reference sequence). The CDR3 runs to 14 residues. Trimming removed 0 bases at V and 6 bases at J, with 11 bases between.

The CDR3 bases are TGCGCCAGCAGCCAAGGGCCGTCGGGGTCTGAAGCTTTCTTT. Its translation: CASSQGPSGSEAFF. The V call is TRBV4-1, the J call TRBJ1-1; D uncertain. This CDR3 spans 14 amino acids. The V end lost 1 base, the J end lost 6 bases, and 12 bases lay between the germline ends. CDR1 MGHRA and CDR2 YSYEKL come from the germline V gene.

J is TRBJ1-5 and V is TRBV7-8; weak D call: TRBD1 (5 bases). The CDR3 is 17 residues long. In germline, CDR1 is SGHVS, CDR2 FQNEAQ. Trimming left V 2 bases short and J 0 bases short, with 14 bases between. The CDR3 loop is CASSLRWGSYSNQPQHF. Written as DNA, the CDR3 is TGTGCCAGCAGCTTACGGTGGGGCTCATATAGCAATCAGCCCCAGCATTTT.

The V and J genes are TRBV6-5 and TRBJ1-1, with D possibly TRBD1 on 6 matching bases. The CDR3 consists of 13 residues. V lost 4 bases and J lost 1, with 7 bases in between. CDR1 and CDR2 (germline): MNHEY, SVGAGI. The CDR3 sequence: CASSLTGNTEAFF. CDR3 coding DNA: TGTGCCAGCAGTTTGACAGGGAACACTGAAGCTTTCTTT.

The chain couples TRBV6-2 or TRBV6-3 to TRBJ2-3; 8 positions match TRBD2. The germline V gene has CDR1 MNHEY and CDR2 SVGEGT. The CDR3 totals 16 residues. V was clipped by 4 bases and J by 0 bases; unmatched bases: 6. CDR3 amino acids: CASSSRRGGSTDTQYF. The CDR3 bases are TGTGCCAGCAGTTCCAGACGGGGGGGAAGCACAGATACGCAGTATTTT.

This chain uses TRBV4-3 with TRBJ2-7; 8 nucleotides line up with TRBD1. The J segment lost 3 bases and the V segment lost 5 bases, leaving 6 bases of the junction unmatched. Germline V gives CDR1 LGHNA, CDR2 YSLEER. The CDR3 covers 14 residues. The CDR3 spells CASSLGQGDYEQYF. CDR3 DNA: TGCGCCAGCAGCTTAGGACAGGGCGACTACGAGCAGTACTTC.

The chain is built from TRBV28 and TRBJ1-1; D is uncertain. V lost 2 bases and J 1 base, leaving 8 bases between the germline ends. This CDR3 spans 14 amino acids. Germline CDR1 is MDHEN and CDR2 is SYDVKM. In DNA, the CDR3 is TGTGCCAGCAGTTTACTGGCGGGGAACACTGAAGCTTTCTTT. It encodes CASSLLAGNTEAFF.

The chain couples TRBV7-3 to TRBJ1-2; a weak D match, TRBD1 (6 bases). The CDR3 is 13 residues long. Germline assignment: CDR1 SGHTA and CDR2 FQGTGA. V dropped 5 bases and J dropped 2 bases, with 9 bases sitting between them. Here the CDR3 DNA reads TGTGCCAGCAGCCCCGGACAGAACTATGGCTACACCTTC. Protein sequence: CASSPGQNYGYTF.

This clone was found once. This chain connects TRBV7-2 to TRBJ2-1; 14 bases map to TRBD2. Per germline, CDR1 SGHTA and CDR2 FQGNSA. J gave up 7 bases and V 7 bases, and 3 bases lay outside the gene matches. The CDR3 spans 14 residues. This chain's CDR3 is CASTRTSGRNEQFF. CDR3 DNA sequence: TGTGCCAGCACCCGGACTAGCGGGAGGAATGAGCAGTTCTTC.

The chain carries TRBV6-5 and TRBJ1-3; D is undetermined. This CDR3 has 16 amino acids. Trimming cost V 0 bases and J 2 bases, with 11 bases left between them. The germline CDR1 and CDR2 sequences are MNHEY and SVGAGI. The CDR3 region has the DNA TGTGCCAGCAGTTACTCGTATAAGGCGGCTGGAAACACCATATATTTT. This gives the protein CASSYSYKAAGNTIYF.

This chain joins TRBV7-9 and TRBJ1-4; TRBD1 might be the D (6 bases). Trimming left V 6 bases short and J 8 bases short, with 16 bases between. Germline V gene data show CDR1 as SEHNR and CDR2 as FQNEAQ (reference sequence). The length of the CDR3 is 14 residues. The DNA of the CDR3 is TGTGCCAGCAGTCGATCACAGGGAGGGGAAAAACTGTTTTTT. This sequence encodes CASSRSQGGEKLFF.

The V and J genes are TRBV5-4 and TRBJ2-5; TRBD2 aligns across 11 bases. This CDR3 region has 16 residues. The germline gives CDR1 SGHNT, CDR2 YYREEE (reference sequence). Trimming took 3 bases from V and 7 from J; bases not matched to a gene: 11. The CDR3 sequence is CASSYTSGSVPGTQYF. In nucleotides, the CDR3 is TGTGCCAGCAGCTACACTAGCGGGAGTGTCCCGGGGACCCAGTACTTC.